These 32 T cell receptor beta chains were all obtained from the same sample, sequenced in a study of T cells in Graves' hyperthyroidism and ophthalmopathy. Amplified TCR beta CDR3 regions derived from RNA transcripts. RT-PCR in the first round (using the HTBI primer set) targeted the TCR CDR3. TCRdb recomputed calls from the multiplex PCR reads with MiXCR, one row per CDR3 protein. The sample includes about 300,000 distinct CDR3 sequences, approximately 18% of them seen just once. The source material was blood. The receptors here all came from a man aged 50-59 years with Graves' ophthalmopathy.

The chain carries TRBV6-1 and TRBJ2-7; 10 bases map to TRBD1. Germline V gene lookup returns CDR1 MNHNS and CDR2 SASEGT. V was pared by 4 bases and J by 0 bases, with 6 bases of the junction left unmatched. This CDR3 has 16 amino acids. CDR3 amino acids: CASSGVGQGSSYEQYF. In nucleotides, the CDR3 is TGTGCCAGCAGTGGGGTGGGACAGGGGAGCTCCTACGAGCAGTACTTC.

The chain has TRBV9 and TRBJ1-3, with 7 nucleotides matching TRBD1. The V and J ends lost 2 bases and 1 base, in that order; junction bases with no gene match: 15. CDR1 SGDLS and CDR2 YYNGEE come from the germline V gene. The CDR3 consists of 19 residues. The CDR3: CASSVDPRGRRESGNTIYF. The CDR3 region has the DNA TGTGCCAGCAGCGTGGATCCTAGGGGGCGCAGGGAGTCTGGAAACACCATATATTTT.

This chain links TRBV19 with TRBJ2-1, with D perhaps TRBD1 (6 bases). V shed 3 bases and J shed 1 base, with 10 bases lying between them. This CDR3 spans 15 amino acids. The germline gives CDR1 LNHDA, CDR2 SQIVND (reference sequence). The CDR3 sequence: CASSIGGQSYNEQFF. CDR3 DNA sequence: TGTGCCAGTAGTATTGGGGGCCAATCCTACAATGAGCAGTTCTTC.

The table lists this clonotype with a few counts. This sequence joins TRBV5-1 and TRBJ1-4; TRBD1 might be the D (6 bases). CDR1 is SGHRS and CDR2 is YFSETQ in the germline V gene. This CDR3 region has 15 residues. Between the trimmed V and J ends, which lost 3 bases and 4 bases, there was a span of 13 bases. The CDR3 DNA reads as TGCGCCAGCAGCTCAACAGGGAGGGGTAATGAAAAACTGTTTTTT. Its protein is CASSSTGRGNEKLFF.

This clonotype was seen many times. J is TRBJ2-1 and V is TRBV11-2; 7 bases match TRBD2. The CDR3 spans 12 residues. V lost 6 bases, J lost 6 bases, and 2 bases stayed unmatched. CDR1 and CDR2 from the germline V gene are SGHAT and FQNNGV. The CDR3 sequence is CASRGGGNEQFF. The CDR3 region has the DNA TGTGCCAGCAGGGGCGGGGGCAATGAGCAGTTCTTC.

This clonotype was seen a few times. CDR3 in DNA: TGTGCCAGCAGCCAAGGGCAGGGAGCGTATTCACCCCTCCACTTT. Its protein is CASSQGQGAYSPLHF. The rearrangement uses TRBV14 and TRBJ1-6; D is perhaps TRBD1 (5 bases). Germline CDR1 reads SGHDN; CDR2 reads FVKESK. The CDR3 length is 15 residues. The V end lost 1 base, the J end lost 8 bases, and 12 bases lay between the germline ends.

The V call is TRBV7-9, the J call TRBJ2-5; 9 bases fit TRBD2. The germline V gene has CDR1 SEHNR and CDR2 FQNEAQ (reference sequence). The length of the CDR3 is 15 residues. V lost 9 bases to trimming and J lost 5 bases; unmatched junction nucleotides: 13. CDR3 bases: TGTGCCAGTTCCCATAGCGGGAGTGCTTGGGAGACCCAGTACTTC. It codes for CASSHSGSAWETQYF. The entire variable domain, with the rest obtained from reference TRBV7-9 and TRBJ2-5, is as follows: DTGVSQNPRHKITKRGQNVTFRCDPISEHNRLYWYRQTLGQGPEFLTYFQNEAQLEKSRLLSDRFSAERPKGSFSTLEIQRTEQGDSAMYLCASSHSGSAWETQYFGPGTRLLVL.

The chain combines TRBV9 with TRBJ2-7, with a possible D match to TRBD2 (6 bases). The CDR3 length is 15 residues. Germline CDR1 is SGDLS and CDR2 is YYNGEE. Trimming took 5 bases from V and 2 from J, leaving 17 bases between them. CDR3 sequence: CASSPPGGKTYEQYF. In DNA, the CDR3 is TGTGCCAGCAGTCCTCCCGGCGGGAAGACCTACGAGCAGTACTTC. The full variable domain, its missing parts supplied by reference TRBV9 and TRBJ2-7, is DSGVTQTPKHLITATGQRVTLRCSPRSGDLSVYWYQQSLDQGLQFLIQYYNGEERAKGNILERFSAQQFPDLHSELNLSSLELGDSALYFCASSPPGGKTYEQYFGPGTRLTVT.

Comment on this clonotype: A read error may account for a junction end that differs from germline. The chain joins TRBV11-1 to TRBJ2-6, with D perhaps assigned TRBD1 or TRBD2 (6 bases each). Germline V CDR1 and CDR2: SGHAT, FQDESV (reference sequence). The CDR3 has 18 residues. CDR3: CASSPPPGAGRGASVLTF. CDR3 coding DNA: TGTGCCAGCAGCCCGCCACCGGGGGCGGGCCGTGGGGCCAGCGTCCTGACTTTC.

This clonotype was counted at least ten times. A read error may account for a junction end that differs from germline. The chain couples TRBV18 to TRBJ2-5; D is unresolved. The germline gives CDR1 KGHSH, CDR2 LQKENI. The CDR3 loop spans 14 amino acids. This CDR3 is CASSPVEPQETQYF. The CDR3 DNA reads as TGTGCCAGTTCACCGGTGGAGCCGCAAGAGACCCAGTACTTC.

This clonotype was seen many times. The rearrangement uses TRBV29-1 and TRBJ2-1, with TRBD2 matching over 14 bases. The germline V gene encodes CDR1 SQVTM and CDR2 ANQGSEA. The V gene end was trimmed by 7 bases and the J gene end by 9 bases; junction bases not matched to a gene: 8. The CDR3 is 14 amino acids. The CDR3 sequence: CSGRLAGGPGEQFF. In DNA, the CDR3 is TGCAGCGGCAGACTAGCGGGAGGGCCGGGTGAGCAGTTCTTC.

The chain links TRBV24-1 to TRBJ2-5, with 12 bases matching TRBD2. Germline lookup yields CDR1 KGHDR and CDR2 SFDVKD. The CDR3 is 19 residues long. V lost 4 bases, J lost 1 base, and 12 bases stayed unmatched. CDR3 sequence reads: CATSDASGLAGDPQETQYF. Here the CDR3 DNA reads TGTGCCACCAGTGACGCGTCGGGACTAGCGGGTGACCCCCAAGAGACCCAGTACTTC.

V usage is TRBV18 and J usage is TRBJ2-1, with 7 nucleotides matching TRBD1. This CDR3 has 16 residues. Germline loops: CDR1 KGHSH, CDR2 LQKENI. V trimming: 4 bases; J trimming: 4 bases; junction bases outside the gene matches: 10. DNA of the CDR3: TGTGCCAGCTCACGGAACTCCGGGACAGTATACAATGAGCAGTTCTTC. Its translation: CASSRNSGTVYNEQFF.

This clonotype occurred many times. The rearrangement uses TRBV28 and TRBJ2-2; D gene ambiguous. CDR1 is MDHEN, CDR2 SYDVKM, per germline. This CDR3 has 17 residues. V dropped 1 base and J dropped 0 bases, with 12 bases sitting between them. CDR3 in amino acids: CASSLYFGRSNTGELFF. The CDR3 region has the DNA TGTGCCAGCAGTTTATACTTTGGACGTTCGAACACCGGGGAGCTGTTTTTT.

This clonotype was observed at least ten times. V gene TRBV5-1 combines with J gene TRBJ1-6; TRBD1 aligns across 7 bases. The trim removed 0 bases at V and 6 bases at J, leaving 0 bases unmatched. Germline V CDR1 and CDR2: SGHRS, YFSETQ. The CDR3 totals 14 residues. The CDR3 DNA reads TGCGCCAGCAGCTTGGGACAGGGTAATTCACCCCTCCACTTT. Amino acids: CASSLGQGNSPLHF.

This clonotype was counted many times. The CDR3 DNA follows: TGTGCCAGCAGCGGCCCGGGACTAGCGGCTAACTACAATGAGCAGTTCTTC. It translates to CASSGPGLAANYNEQFF. This chain connects TRBV13 to TRBJ2-1; 11 nucleotides align to TRBD2. From germline, CDR1 is PRHDT and CDR2 FYEKMQ (reference sequence). The CDR3 is 17 residues long. V lost 5 bases and J lost 3; bases outside the gene matches: 9.

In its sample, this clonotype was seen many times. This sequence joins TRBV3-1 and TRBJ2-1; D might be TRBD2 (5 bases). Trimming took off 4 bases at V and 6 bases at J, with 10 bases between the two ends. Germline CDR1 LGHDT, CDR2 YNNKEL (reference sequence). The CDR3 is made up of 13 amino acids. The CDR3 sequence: CASSPRTLNEQFF. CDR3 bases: TGTGCCAGCAGCCCTCGGACTCTCAATGAGCAGTTCTTC.

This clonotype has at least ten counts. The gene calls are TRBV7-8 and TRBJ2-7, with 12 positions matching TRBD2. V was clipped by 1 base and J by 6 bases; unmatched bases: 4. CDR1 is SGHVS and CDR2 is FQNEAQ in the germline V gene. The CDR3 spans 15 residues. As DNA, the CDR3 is TGTGCCAGCAGCTTAGTGGGACTAGCGGGTGGCGAGCAGTACTTC. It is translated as CASSLVGLAGGEQYF.

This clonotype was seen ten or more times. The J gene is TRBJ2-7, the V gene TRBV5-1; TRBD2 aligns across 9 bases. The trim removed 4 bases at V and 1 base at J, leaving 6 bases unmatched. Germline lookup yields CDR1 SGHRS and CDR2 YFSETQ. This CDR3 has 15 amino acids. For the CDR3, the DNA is TGCGCCAGCAGCCAGACTAGCGGAACGTCCTACGAGCAGTACTTC. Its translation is CASSQTSGTSYEQYF.

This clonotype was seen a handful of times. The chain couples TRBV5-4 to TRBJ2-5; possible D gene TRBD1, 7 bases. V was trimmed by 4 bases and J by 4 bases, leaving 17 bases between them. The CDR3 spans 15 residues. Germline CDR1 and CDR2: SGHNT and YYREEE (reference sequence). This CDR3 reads CASSPGDSLIETQYF. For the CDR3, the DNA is TGTGCCAGCAGCCCGGGGGACAGCTTAATAGAGACCCAGTACTTC. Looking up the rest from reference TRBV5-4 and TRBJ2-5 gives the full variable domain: ETGVTQSPTHLIKTRGQQVTLRCSSQSGHNTVSWYQQALGQGPQFIFQYYREEENGRGNFPPRFSGLQFPNYSSELNVNALELDDSALYLCASSPGDSLIETQYFGPGTRLLVL.

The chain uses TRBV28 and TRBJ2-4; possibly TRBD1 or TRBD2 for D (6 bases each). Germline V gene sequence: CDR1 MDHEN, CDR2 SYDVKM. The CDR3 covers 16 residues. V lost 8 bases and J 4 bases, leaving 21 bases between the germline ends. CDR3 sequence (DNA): TGTGCCAGCGGAAGAGGTGGAGGGGGTGTTAAAAACATTCAGTACTTC. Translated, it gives CASGRGGGGVKNIQYF.

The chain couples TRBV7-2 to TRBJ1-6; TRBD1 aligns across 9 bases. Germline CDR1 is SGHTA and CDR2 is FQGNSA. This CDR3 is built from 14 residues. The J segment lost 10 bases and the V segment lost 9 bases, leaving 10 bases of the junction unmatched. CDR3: CASPDRGKESPLHF. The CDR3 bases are TGTGCCAGTCCGGACAGGGGAAAGGAATCACCCCTCCACTTT.

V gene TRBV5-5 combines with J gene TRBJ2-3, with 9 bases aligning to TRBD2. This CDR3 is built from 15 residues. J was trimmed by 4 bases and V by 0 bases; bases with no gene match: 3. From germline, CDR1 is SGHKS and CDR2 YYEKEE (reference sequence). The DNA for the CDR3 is TGTGCCAGCAGCTTGGTGAGCGGGAGGCCAGATACGCAGTATTTT. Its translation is CASSLVSGRPDTQYF.

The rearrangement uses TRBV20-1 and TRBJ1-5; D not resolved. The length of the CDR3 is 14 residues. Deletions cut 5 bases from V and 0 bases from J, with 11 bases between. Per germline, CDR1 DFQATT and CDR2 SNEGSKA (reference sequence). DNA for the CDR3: TGCAGTGCTGGGCCGGGAAATAGCAATCAGCCCCAGCATTTT. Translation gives CSAGPGNSNQPQHF.

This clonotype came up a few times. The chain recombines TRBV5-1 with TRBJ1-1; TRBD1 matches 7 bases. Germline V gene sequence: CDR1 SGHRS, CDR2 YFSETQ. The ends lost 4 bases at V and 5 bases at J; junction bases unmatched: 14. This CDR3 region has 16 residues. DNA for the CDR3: TGCGCCAGCAGCAGAGTGGAACAGGGGTTAGTGACTGAAGCTTTCTTT. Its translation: CASSRVEQGLVTEAFF.

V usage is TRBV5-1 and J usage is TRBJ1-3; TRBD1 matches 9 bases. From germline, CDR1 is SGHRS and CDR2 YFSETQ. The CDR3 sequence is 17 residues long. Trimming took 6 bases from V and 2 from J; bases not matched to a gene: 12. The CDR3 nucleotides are TGCGCCAGCATCACATCCCAAAACAGGGGGCCTGGAAACACCATATATTTT. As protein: CASITSQNRGPGNTIYF.

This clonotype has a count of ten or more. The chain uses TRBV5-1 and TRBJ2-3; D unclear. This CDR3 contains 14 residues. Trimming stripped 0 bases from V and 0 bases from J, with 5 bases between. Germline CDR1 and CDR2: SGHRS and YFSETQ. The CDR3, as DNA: TGCGCCAGCAGCTTGGAGCTTAGCACAGATACGCAGTATTTT. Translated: CASSLELSTDTQYF.

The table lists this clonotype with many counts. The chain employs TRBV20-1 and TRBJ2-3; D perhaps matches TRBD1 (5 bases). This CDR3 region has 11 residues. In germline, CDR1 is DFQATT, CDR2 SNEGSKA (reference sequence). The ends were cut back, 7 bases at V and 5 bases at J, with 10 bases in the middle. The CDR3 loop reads CSGGQGDTQYF. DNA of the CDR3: TGCAGTGGTGGGCAGGGAGATACGCAGTATTTT.

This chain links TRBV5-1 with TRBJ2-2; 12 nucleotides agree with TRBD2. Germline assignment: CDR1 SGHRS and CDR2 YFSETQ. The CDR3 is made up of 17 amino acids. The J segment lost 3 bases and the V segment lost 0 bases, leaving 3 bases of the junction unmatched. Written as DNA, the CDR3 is TGCGCCAGCAGCTTGGGACTAGCGGGAGTTCACACCGGGGAGCTGTTTTTT. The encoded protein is CASSLGLAGVHTGELFF.

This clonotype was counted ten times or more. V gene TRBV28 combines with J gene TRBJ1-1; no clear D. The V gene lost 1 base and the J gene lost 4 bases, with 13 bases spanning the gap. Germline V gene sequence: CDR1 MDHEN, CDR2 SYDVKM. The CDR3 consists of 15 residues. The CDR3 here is CASSLFWTDLTEAFF. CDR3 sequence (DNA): TGTGCCAGCAGTTTATTTTGGACCGATCTCACTGAAGCTTTCTTT.

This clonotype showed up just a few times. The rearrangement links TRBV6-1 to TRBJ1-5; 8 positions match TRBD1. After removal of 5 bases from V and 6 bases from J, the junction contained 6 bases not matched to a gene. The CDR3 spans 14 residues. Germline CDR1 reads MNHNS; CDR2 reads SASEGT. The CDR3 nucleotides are TGTGCCAGCAGTCACGGGACAGGCGGTCAGCCCCAGCATTTT. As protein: CASSHGTGGQPQHF.

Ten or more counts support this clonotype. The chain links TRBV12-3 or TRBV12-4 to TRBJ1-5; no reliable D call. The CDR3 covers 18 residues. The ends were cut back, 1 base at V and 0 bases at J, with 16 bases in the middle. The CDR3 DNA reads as TGTGCCAGCAGTTTAGGGCCAGGACGGCCGTATAGCAATCAGCCCCAGCATTTT. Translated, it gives CASSLGPGRPYSNQPQHF.